This T cell receptor (beta chain) comes out of a study of blood T cell repertoires in COVID-19 (dated by TCRdb to the early 2020s). Describing the broader study: Samples from collaborators originated in the United States, Italy and Spain and spanned both the acute and convalescent phases of COVID-19. The prospective study material was composed of cDNA or gDNA derived from T cells, B-cell-depleted T cells, or PBMCs. Subjects who had been exposed to COVID-19, were actively infected with it, or had recovered from it provided the deeply sampled blood TCRbeta repertoires that made up the dataset. The repertoires were released in a freely available public database intended as a resource for research on the immune response to SARS-CoV-2. Samples were obtained from the ongoing ImmuneRACE study (first 160 participants) and from approximately 1,200 subjects provided by 6 global collaborators. A de-identified subject ID, COVID-19 status, age in years and sex were almost always included in the sample metadata. Where available, HLA class I and class II types were taken from metadata supplied by the sample provider and were not determined by assay-based typing. The full study reports these points: How much clinical and demographic metadata was included differed by source and by participant, and the metadata was provided uncurated.

In its sample, this clone was seen once. Its antigen is still unknown. Per-base qualities were not stored, and no clone one base away is much larger. TCRbeta CDR3 regions were amplified from genomic DNA using the immunoSEQ Assay, a bias-controlled multiplex PCR. Turning to the authors' computational methods: Within the assay, amplification of reference gene primers was used to estimate how many nucleated cells each sample contained. Sequence reads were collapsed and filtered to measure the absolute abundance of every unique TCRbeta CDR3 rearrangement. Productive Simpson clonality was computed per sample as the square root of Simpson's diversity index over productive rearrangements. The table was pulled from immuneACCESS by TCRdb, which kept in-frame rearrangements only. Such tables lose some clones; where checked, under half of the loss comes from unresolved V genes, and the rest has no known cause. The D gene and trimming were derived from the DNA, and the V and J assignments and clone size from that table. The table for this sample lists some 400,000 clones; around 84% of them were counted only once. The ten largest clones represent more than 1% of the sample.

The collaborating institutions used their own protocols to collect whole blood in K2EDTA tubes. For TCRbeta analysis, collaborator samples were shipped as frozen whole blood, as isolated PBMCs, or as DNA extracted from either sample type. V loses 2 bases, J loses 7 bases, and the germline ends lie 11 bases apart. Per the germline V gene (reference sequence), MNHNY is the CDR1 and SVGAGI is the CDR2. Counted from cysteine to phenylalanine, this CDR3 has 13 amino acids. The read is trimmed to its CDR3 DNA, 39 bases read in frame from base 1. The rearranged chain carries TRBV6-6 and TRBJ1-2, with the D segment identity uncertain. This TCR came from a human donor with acute or convalescent COVID-19. The donor label of this sample is uncertain. The sample taken for sequencing was peripheral blood. The DNA reads TGTGCCAGCAGTTACGATGGTCCCGGTGGCTACACCTTC. Its protein product is CASSYDGPGGYTF.